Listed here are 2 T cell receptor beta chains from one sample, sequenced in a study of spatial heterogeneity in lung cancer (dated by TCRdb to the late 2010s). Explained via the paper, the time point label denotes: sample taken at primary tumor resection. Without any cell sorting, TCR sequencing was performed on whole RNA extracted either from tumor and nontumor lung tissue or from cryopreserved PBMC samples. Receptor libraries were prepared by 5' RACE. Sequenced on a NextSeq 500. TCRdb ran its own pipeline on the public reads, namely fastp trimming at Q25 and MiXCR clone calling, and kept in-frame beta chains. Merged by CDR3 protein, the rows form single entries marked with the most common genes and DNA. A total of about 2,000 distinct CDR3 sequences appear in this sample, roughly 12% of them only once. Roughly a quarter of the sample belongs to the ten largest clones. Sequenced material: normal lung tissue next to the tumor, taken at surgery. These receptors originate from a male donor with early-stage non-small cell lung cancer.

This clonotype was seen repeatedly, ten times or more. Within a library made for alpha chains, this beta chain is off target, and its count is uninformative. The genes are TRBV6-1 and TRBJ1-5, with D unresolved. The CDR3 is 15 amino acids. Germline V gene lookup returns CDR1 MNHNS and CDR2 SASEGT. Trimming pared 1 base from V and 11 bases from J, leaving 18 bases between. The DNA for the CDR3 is TGTGCCAGCAGTGAAGGGGGAGGGTACGGCCGCGCCCAGCATTTT. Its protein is CASSEGGGYGRAQHF.

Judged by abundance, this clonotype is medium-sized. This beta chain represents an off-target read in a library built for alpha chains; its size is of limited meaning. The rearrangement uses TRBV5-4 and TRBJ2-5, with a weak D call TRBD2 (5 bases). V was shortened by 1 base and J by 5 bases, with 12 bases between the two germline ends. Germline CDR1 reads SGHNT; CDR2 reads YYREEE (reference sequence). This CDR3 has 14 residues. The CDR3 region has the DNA TGTGCCAGCAGCTTGCAAGGACTCCGGGAGACCCAGTACTTC. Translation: CASSLQGLRETQYF.